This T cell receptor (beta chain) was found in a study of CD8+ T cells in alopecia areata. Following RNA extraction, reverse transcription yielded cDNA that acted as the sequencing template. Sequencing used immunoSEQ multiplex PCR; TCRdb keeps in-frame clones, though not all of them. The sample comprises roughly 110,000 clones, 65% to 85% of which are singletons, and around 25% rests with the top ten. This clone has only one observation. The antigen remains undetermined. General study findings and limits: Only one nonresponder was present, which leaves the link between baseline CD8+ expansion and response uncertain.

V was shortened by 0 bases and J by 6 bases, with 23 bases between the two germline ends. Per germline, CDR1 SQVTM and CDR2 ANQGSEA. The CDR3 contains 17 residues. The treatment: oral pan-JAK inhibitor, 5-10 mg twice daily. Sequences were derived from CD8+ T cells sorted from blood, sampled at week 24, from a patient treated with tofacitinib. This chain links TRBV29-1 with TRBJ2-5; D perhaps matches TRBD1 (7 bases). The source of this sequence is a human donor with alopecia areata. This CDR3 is CSVEDPPGKGGGKTQYF. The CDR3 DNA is TGCAGCGTTGAAGATCCCCCAGGAAAAGGGGGCGGGAAGACCCAGTACTTC. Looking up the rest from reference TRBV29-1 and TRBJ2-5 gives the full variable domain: SAVISQKPSRDICQRGTSLTIQCQVDSQVTMMFWYRQQPGQSLTLIATANQGSEATYESGFVIDKFPISRPNLTFSTLTVSNMSPEDSSIYLCSVEDPPGKGGGKTQYFGPGTRLLVL.